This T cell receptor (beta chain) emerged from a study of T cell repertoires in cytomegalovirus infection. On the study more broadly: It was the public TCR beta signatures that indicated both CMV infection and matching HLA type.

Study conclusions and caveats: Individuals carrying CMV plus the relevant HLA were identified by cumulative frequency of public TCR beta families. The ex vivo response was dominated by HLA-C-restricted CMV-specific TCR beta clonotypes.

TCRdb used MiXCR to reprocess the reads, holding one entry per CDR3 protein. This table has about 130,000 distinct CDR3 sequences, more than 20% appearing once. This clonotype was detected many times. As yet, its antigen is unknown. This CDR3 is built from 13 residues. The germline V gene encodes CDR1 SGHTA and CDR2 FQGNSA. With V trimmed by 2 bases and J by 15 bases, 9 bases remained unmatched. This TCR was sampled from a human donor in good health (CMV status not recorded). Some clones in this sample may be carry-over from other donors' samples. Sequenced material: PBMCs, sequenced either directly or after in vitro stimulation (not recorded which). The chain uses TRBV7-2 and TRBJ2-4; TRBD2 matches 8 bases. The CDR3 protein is CASSLNPLAEGYF. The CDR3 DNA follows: TGTGCCAGCAGCTTAAACCCACTAGCGGAGGGGTACTTC.